This TCR beta chain was identified during a study of monozygotic twins with cystic fibrosis. Regarding this clone: Its antigen is as yet unknown.

Repertoires were generated with immunoSEQ multiplex PCR, while TCRdb's copy carries only in-frame clones and drops some. This sample has roughly 10,000 clones, with over 99% found just once. Study results and caveats: Nucleotide-identical clonotype sharing was significantly higher within monozygotic CF twin pairs than between unrelated CF individuals. Median Simpson clonality of approximately 0.0091 suggested naive T cells predominated. V usage most resembled the co-twin in 13 of 16 pairs. Age, concordance and disease severity did not associate with shared CDR3 numbers.

Germline V lookup: CDR1 MDHEN, CDR2 SYDVKM. The length of the CDR3 is 13 residues. The V end lost 9 bases, the J end lost 1 base, and 12 bases lay between the germline ends. The TCR sequence derives from a man younger than 30 with cystic fibrosis. Source material: blood. V usage is TRBV28 and J usage is TRBJ1-1; tentatively, D is TRBD1 (6 bases). The CDR3 loop is CASTGRTNTEAFF. As DNA, the CDR3 is TGTGCCAGTACAGGGAGGACGAACACTGAAGCTTTCTTT.